This T cell receptor (beta chain) was captured in a study of human T cells and chemical hapten exposure. At the level of the study: In the sensitization step, 2% DPC was placed on about 2 cm by about 2 cm of upper inner arm skin. Small differences in pooled library volume mainly drove the variation in TCR yields per sample.

For the library, individual cDNA molecules each received unique molecular identifiers. Via MiXCR, TCRdb re-called the RACE reads, giving one row per CDR3 protein. The data show around 300,000 distinct CDR3 sequences, around 7.3% seen once. Specified time point: pre-sensitization, week 0. Treatment denoted: therapeutic diphenylcyclopropenone sensitization with weekly scalp DPC. Donors, patients with alopecia ranging from 18 to 70 years old and judged suitable for DPC, provided samples. The table lists this clonotype with a few counts. Deletions cut 5 bases from V and 4 bases from J, with 8 bases between. The CDR3 is made up of 12 amino acids. Germline loops: CDR1 SEHNR, CDR2 FQNEAQ (reference sequence).

V gene TRBV7-9 combines with J gene TRBJ2-5, with no clear D. The clonotype comes from a man younger than 30 with alopecia areata. Some clones in this sample may be carry-over from other donors' samples. The specimen comprised whole blood, sampled in connection with sensitization to the hapten diphenylcyclopropenone (DPC). The CDR3 DNA is TGTGCCAGCAGCCTCCACAGAGAGACCCAGTACTTC. Its translation is CASSLHRETQYF.